This T cell receptor beta chain was found in a study of blood T cell repertoires in COVID-19. Losses at the gene ends were 5 bases for V and 7 bases for J; bases not matched to a gene: 5. Germline values: CDR1 LNHNV, CDR2 YYDKDF (reference sequence). The CDR3 sequence is 12 residues long. Participants reported their clinical history, and cohort assignment relied on those reports. Study processing details: By means of reference gene primer amplification, nucleated cell counts were estimated. Clones were sequenced by immunoSEQ multiplex PCR, and TCRdb holds only the in-frame ones, with some missing. That table is the source of V, J and clone size, and D and trimming were worked out from the DNA. The sample lists a few hundred thousand clones, almost 90% occurring once.

The chain recombines TRBV15 with TRBJ2-7, with 7 bases fitting TRBD2. This clonotype was sampled from a woman aged 25 to 39 who had been exposed to COVID-19. Sequencing was done on a sample of PBMCs or T cells enriched from blood (not recorded which). The CDR3 coding sequence is TGTGCCACCAGCGGGGGAGGGACGGAGCAGTACTTC. Protein sequence: CATSGGGTEQYF.